These 6 T cell receptor beta chains originate from one sample sequenced in a study of cytomegalovirus exposure and HLA in healthy donors. Primers for the PCR totalled 60 Vbeta and 13 Jbeta. Profiled with immunoSEQ multiplex PCR; TCRdb holds only in-frame clones, not every one. The table has approximately 220,000 clones, about 80% seen once. The sample taken for sequencing was PBMCs. Every receptor here comes from a man in his late teens or twenties in good health and CMV-seronegative.

The table lists this clone with a few counts. V is TRBV9 and J is TRBJ2-2; D call uncertain. The CDR3 runs 13 residues. Trimming took 4 bases from V and 0 from J, leaving 4 bases between them. CDR1 SGDLS and CDR2 YYNGEE come from the germline V gene. The DNA for the CDR3 is TGTGCCAGCAGCTCGGCGAACACCGGGGAGCTGTTTTTT. It codes for CASSSANTGELFF.

The chain recombines TRBV9 with TRBJ1-6, with D possibly matching TRBD1 (5 bases). The germline CDR1 and CDR2 sequences are SGDLS and YYNGEE. CDR3 length: 14 amino acids. The V end was cut by 3 bases, the J end by 7 bases, with 11 bases between. CDR3 nucleotides: TGTGCCAGCAGCGACCTTCGACAGAATTCACCCCTCCACTTT. This sequence encodes CASSDLRQNSPLHF.

The chain is built from TRBV6-5 and TRBJ2-7; 13 nucleotides align to TRBD2. The V and J ends lost 5 bases and 10 bases, in that order; junction bases with no gene match: 5. The CDR3 is 13 residues long. In germline, CDR1 is MNHEY, CDR2 SVGAGI. This CDR3 reads CASSHPGLAGQYF. CDR3 nucleotides: TGTGCCAGCAGTCATCCGGGACTAGCGGGACAGTACTTC.

This clone came up once. The rearrangement uses TRBV4-1 and TRBJ2-7; TRBD2 might be the D (5 bases). The CDR3 length is 11 residues. Trimming removed 1 base at V and 7 bases at J, with 5 bases between. Germline CDR1 reads MGHRA; CDR2 reads YSYEKL. The CDR3 region is CASSQAGEQYF. The CDR3 nucleotides are TGCGCCAGCAGCCAAGCGGGGGAGCAGTACTTC.

This clone was counted only a few times. This chain links TRBV11-2 with TRBJ1-5, with TRBD1 as a possible D gene (5 bases). This CDR3 has 15 amino acids. The V end lost 5 bases, the J end lost 0 bases, and 11 bases lay between the germline ends. In germline, CDR1 is SGHAT, CDR2 FQNNGV. The CDR3 protein is CASSLRGNSNQPQHF. The CDR3, as DNA: TGTGCCAGCAGCCTAAGGGGTAATAGCAATCAGCCCCAGCATTTT.

This chain links TRBV6-1 with TRBJ2-3, with D maybe TRBD2 (6 bases). The CDR3 consists of 17 residues. Per the germline V gene, CDR1 is MNHNS and CDR2 is SASEGT. V was cut by 0 bases and J by 0 bases, with 13 bases left in between. DNA for the CDR3: TGTGCCAGCAGTGAAGCGCACGGCGGGACCAGCACAGATACGCAGTATTTT. Its translation is CASSEAHGGTSTDTQYF.